The clone carrying this TCR beta chain was observed a few times. The antigen remains unidentified. The data were obtained in a study of cytotoxic CD8 clonotypes in ibrutinib-treated CLL. Study-wide results and limits: Sampling times differed between sustained-remission and progressing patients.

Clones were sequenced by immunoSEQ multiplex PCR, and TCRdb holds only the in-frame ones, with some missing. Of tens of thousands of clones listed, roughly three fifths are singletons. CDR3 length equals 15 residues. The germline gives CDR1 ENHRY, CDR2 SYGVKD. The ends were cut back, 8 bases at V and 3 bases at J, with 20 bases in the middle. The chain employs TRBV10-3 and TRBJ2-7; D assignment may be TRBD1 or TRBD2 (5 bases each). The sample consisted of PBMCs, taken after 24 months of ibrutinib treatment. The clonotype comes from a human donor with chronic lymphocytic leukemia. CDR3 in DNA: TGTGCCATCTCCCATATGAGGGGCCGATACTACGAGCAGTACTTC. Its protein is CAISHMRGRYYEQYF.